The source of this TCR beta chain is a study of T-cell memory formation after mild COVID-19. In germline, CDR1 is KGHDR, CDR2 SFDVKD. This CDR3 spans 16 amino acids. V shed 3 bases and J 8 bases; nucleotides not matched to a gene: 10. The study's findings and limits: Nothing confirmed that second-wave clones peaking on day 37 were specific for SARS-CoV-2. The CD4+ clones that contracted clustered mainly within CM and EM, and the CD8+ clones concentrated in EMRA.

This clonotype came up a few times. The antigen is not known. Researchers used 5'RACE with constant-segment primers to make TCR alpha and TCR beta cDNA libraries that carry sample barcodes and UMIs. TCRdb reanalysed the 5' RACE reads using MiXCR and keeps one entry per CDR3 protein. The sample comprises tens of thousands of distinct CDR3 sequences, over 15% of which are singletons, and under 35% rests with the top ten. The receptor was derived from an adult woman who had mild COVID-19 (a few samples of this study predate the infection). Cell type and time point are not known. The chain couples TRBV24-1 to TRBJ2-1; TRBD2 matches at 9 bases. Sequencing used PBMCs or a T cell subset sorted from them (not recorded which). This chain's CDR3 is CATSDPLSGSRDEQFF. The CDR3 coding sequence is TGTGCCACCAGTGATCCCCTTAGCGGGAGTCGCGATGAGCAGTTCTTC.